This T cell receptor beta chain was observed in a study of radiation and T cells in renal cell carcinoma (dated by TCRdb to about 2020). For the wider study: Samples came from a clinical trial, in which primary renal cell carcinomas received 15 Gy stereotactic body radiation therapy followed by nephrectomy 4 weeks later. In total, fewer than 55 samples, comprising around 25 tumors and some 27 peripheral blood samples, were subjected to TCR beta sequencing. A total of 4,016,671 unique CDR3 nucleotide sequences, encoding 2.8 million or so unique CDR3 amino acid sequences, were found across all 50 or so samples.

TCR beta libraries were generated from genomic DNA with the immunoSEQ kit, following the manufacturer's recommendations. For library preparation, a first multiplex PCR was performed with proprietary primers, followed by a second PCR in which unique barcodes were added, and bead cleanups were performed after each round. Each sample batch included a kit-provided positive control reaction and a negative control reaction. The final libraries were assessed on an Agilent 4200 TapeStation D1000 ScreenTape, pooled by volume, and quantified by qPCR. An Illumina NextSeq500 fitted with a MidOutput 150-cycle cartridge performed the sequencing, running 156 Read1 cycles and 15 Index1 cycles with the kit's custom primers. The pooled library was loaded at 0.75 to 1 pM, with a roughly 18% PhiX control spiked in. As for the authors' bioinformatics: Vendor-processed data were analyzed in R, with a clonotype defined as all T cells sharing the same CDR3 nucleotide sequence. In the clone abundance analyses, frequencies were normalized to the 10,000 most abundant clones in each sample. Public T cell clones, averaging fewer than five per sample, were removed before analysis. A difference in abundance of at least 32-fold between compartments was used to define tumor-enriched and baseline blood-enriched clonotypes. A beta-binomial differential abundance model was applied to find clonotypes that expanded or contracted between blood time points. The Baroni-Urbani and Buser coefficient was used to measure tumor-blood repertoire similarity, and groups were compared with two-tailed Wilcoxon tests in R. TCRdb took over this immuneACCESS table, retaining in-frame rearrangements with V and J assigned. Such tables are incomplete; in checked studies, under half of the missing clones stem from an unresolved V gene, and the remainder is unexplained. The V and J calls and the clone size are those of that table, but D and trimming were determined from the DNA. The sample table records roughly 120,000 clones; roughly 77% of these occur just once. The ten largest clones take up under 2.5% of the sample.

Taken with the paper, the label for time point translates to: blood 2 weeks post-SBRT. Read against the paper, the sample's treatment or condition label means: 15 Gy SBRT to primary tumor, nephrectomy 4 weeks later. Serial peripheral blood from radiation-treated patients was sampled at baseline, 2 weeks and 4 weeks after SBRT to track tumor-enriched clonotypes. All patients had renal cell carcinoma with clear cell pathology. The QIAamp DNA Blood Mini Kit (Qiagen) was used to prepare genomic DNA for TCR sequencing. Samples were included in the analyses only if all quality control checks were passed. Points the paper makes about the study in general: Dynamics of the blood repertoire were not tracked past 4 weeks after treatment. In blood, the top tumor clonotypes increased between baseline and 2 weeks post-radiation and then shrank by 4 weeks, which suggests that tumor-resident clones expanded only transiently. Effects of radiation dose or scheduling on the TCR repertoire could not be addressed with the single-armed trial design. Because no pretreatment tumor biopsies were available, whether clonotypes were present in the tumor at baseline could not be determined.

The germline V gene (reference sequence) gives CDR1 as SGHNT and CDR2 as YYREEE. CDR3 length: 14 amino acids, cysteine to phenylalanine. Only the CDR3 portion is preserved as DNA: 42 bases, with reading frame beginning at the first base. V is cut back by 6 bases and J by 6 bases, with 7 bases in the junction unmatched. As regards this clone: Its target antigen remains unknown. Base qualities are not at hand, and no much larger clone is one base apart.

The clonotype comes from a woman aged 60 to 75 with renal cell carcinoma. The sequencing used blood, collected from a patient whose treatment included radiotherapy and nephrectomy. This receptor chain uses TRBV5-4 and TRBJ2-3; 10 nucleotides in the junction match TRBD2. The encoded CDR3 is CASKPAGGPDTQYF. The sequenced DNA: TGTGCCAGCAAGCCAGCGGGAGGGCCGGATACGCAGTATTTT.